Listed below are T cell receptor beta chains from one sample, sequenced in a study of shared clonotypes between healthy human individuals. Sequencing used immunoSEQ multiplex PCR; TCRdb keeps in-frame clones, though not all of them. The sample gives a few hundred thousand clones, 65% to 80% of which show up once; 12% is in the top ten. The specimen sequenced was PBMCs. The receptors originated from a woman between 40 and 55 years old in good health. Some clones in this sample may be carry-over from other donors' samples. Each CDR3 is given with its conserved first and last residue. The D gene is left open where the match is weak. Clone size is given for some rows only: seen once, a few or many times, or a class if the clone is expanded.

j_call clone_size d_call v_call cdr3_aa cdr3_nt
TRBJ2-3 NA TRBD2 TRBV7-3 CASSPGLAGDTQYF TGTGCCAGCAGCCCGGGGCTAGCGGGAGATACGCAGTATTTT
TRBJ2-1 few NA TRBV6-1 CASSEGALTYNEQFF TGTGCCAGCAGTGAAGGCGCCCTTACCTACAATGAGCAGTTCTTC
TRBJ2-5 NA TRBD1 TRBV9 CASSVGGQAWETQYF TGTGCCAGCAGCGTGGGGGGACAGGCCTGGGAGACCCAGTACTTC
TRBJ1-3 NA NA TRBV14 CATGDGSNGNTIYF TGTGCCACCGGGGACGGATCCAATGGAAACACCATATATTTT
TRBJ2-5 NA TRBD1 TRBV18 CASSSGTGGRETQYF TGTGCCAGCTCATCCGGGACAGGGGGTCGGGAGACCCAGTACTTC
TRBJ1-2 many TRBD1 TRBV2 CASRTGGYGYTF TGTGCCAGCAGGACAGGGGGCTATGGCTACACCTTC
TRBJ2-7 NA TRBD1 TRBV7-9 CASSKTDRVTYEQYF TGTGCCAGCAGCAAAACGGACAGGGTTACCTACGAGCAGTACTTC
TRBJ1-2 NA NA TRBV19 CASSIGRRTNGYTF TGTGCCAGTAGTATAGGTCGCAGGACGAATGGCTACACCTTC
TRBJ2-4 NA NA TRBV6-6 CASTGGRGRKNIQYF TGTGCCAGCACTGGGGGGAGGGGGCGCAAAAACATTCAGTACTTC
TRBJ2-1 NA TRBD1 TRBV9 CASSGGQGEHNEQFF TGTGCCAGCAGCGGGGGACAGGGAGAACACAATGAGCAGTTCTTC
TRBJ2-3 NA NA TRBV6-1 CASRIMSSTDTQYF TGTGCCAGCAGAATTATGTCGAGCACAGATACGCAGTATTTT
TRBJ2-7 NA TRBD2 TRBV28 CASSLGTSGSGEQYF TGTGCCAGCAGTTTAGGGACTAGCGGGAGTGGCGAGCAGTACTTC
TRBJ2-3 NA NA TRBV4-2 CASSQPPRHTQYF TGTGCCAGCAGCCAACCACCTAGGCATACGCAGTATTTT
TRBJ1-1 NA TRBD1 TRBV19 CASSIGQGNTEAFF TGTGCCAGTAGTATAGGACAGGGGAACACTGAAGCTTTCTTT
TRBJ1-1 NA NA TRBV6-5 CASSYGQGDTEAFF TGTGCCAGCAGTTACGGTCAGGGCGACACTGAAGCTTTCTTT
TRBJ2-3 NA NA TRBV19 CASSIGGDTQYF TGTGCCAGTAGTATAGGGGGAGATACGCAGTATTTT
TRBJ2-1 NA NA TRBV2 CASNERTSSYNEQFF TGTGCCAGCAATGAAAGGACCTCATCCTACAATGAGCAGTTCTTC
TRBJ1-3 NA NA TRBV5-8 CASSAQGSGNTIYF TGTGCCAGCAGCGCCCAAGGAAGTGGAAACACCATATATTTT
TRBJ2-1 NA NA TRBV9 CASSVAGERRAYNEQFF TGTGCCAGCAGCGTAGCAGGGGAGCGGAGAGCCTACAATGAGCAGTTCTTC
TRBJ1-1 NA NA TRBV6-1 CASLRGVGTEAFF TGTGCCAGCCTTAGGGGAGTGGGCACTGAAGCTTTCTTT
TRBJ2-5 once NA TRBV19 CASSPSLTWETQYF TGTGCCAGTAGTCCGAGTCTCACCTGGGAGACCCAGTACTTC
TRBJ2-7 NA NA TRBV10-2 CASSESTGRNYEQYF TGCGCCAGCAGTGAATCTACGGGGAGGAACTACGAGCAGTACTTC
TRBJ1-3 NA TRBD1 TRBV6-4 CASSDWDRQLNTIYF TGTGCCAGCAGTGACTGGGACAGGCAACTTAACACCATATATTTT
TRBJ1-3 NA TRBD1 TRBV6-1 CASSATTGGGNTIYF TGTGCCAGCAGTGCCACGACAGGGGGAGGAAACACCATATATTTT
TRBJ2-5 NA NA TRBV30 CAWRSLSFGGTQYF TGTGCCTGGAGGTCCCTATCCTTTGGGGGGACCCAGTACTTC
TRBJ2-7 NA TRBD2 TRBV27 CASSPSGGLAGGEYF TGTGCCAGCAGCCCATCAGGGGGACTAGCGGGAGGGGAGTACTTC
TRBJ1-2 NA TRBD1 TRBV28 CASSFWTGGYTF TGTGCCAGCAGTTTCTGGACAGGGGGCTACACCTTC
TRBJ1-5 NA TRBD1 TRBV7-2 CASSLASGQGGRFSNQPQHF TGTGCCAGCAGCTTAGCCTCCGGACAGGGTGGTAGGTTTAGCAATCAGCCCCAGCATTTT
TRBJ1-1 NA NA TRBV5-6 CASSLPTSEAFF TGTGCCAGCAGCTTGCCGACATCGGAAGCTTTCTTT
TRBJ1-1 few NA TRBV28 CASKAGNTEAFF TGTGCCAGCAAGGCTGGGAACACTGAAGCTTTCTTT
TRBJ1-5 NA NA TRBV28 CASTTRDGRFNQPQHF TGTGCCAGCACCACTCGGGACGGACGATTCAATCAGCCCCAGCATTTT
TRBJ1-3 NA NA TRBV9 CASSVIGRAGNTIYF TGTGCCAGCAGCGTAATTGGGAGGGCTGGAAACACCATATATTTT
TRBJ1-3 NA NA TRBV6-5 CASSYRAGNTIYF TGTGCCAGCAGTTACAGGGCTGGAAACACCATATATTTT
TRBJ2-7 NA NA TRBV2 CASSSGLPTYEQYF TGTGCCAGCTCCTCAGGGCTCCCCACCTACGAGCAGTACTTC
TRBJ1-1 NA NA TRBV11-3 CANCWGAIHPHTEAFF TGTGCCAACTGTTGGGGGGCAATACACCCCCACACTGAAGCTTTCTTT
TRBJ2-3 NA TRBD2 TRBV6-4 CASSLGTSGPDTQYF TGTGCCAGCTCCCTCGGGACTAGCGGACCAGATACGCAGTATTTT
TRBJ1-3 NA TRBD1 TRBV19 CASSILGQGSSGNTIYF TGTGCCAGTAGTATCCTCGGACAGGGAAGCTCTGGAAACACCATATATTTT
TRBJ2-1 few NA TRBV7-6 CASSSYLALHNEQFF TGTGCCAGCAGCTCCTACCTCGCGCTCCACAATGAGCAGTTCTTC
TRBJ1-2 NA NA TRBV7-9 CASSFEVDGYTF TGTGCCAGCAGCTTCGAGGTTGACGGCTACACCTTC
TRBJ2-2 NA TRBD1 TRBV11-2 CASSSKTGRNTGELFF TGTGCCAGCAGCTCTAAGACAGGGAGGAACACCGGGGAGCTGTTTTTT